The 30 T cell receptor beta chains in this list originate from one sample, sequenced in a study of shared clonotypes between healthy human individuals. Repertoires were generated with immunoSEQ multiplex PCR, while TCRdb's copy carries only in-frame clones and drops some. The sample has some 1,100,000 clones; approximately 78% are singletons. Sequencing used memory CD4+ T cells from PBMCs. Subset of the sample: CD45RA-negative fraction. The receptors derive from a man aged 18 to 35 in good health. Some clones in this sample may be carry-over from other donors' samples.

CDR3 DNA: TGTGCCAGCAGTTCGGCAGGGGCGGCTGGAAACACCATATATTTT. This gives the protein CASSSAGAAGNTIYF. This chain uses TRBV28 with TRBJ1-3, with D tentatively TRBD1 (6 bases). Trimming cost V 4 bases and J 2 bases, with 12 bases left between them. This CDR3 has 15 amino acids. The V gene's germline CDR1 is MDHEN and CDR2 SYDVKM.

DNA of the CDR3: TGTGCCAGCAGTCCCAGACTAGGGGCCTACGAGCAGTACTTC. Protein product: CASSPRLGAYEQYF. This rearrangement joins TRBV2 to TRBJ2-7, with D possibly TRBD2 on 6 matching bases. The CDR3 has 14 residues. Germline CDR1 and CDR2: SNHLY and FYNNEI. Trimming cost V 5 bases and J 2 bases, with 13 bases left between them.

The rearrangement joins TRBV9 to TRBJ1-2, with D hard to call. The V end was cut by 0 bases, the J end by 5 bases, with 14 bases between. The germline V gene encodes CDR1 SGDLS and CDR2 YYNGEE. The CDR3 consists of 15 residues. Here the CDR3 reads CASSVATWLIYGYTF. In nucleotides, the CDR3 is TGTGCCAGCAGCGTAGCTACATGGCTGATTTATGGCTACACCTTC. Variable domain in full (rest from reference TRBV9 and TRBJ1-2): DSGVTQTPKHLITATGQRVTLRCSPRSGDLSVYWYQQSLDQGLQFLIQYYNGEERAKGNILERFSAQQFPDLHSELNLSSLELGDSALYFCASSVATWLIYGYTFGSGTRLTVV.

The CDR3 loop is CASSRSAGGGNNEQFF. The CDR3 bases are TGTGCCAGCAGCCGCTCTGCTGGCGGGGGCAACAATGAGCAGTTCTTC. V is TRBV5-4 and J is TRBJ2-1; the D gene is possibly TRBD2 (7 bases). The germline gives CDR1 SGHNT, CDR2 YYREEE (reference sequence). The CDR3 has 16 amino acids. The V end lost 4 bases, the J end lost 5 bases, and 19 bases lay between the germline ends.

DNA for the CDR3: TGTGCCAGCAGCTTGGCTCCACTAGCGGGAAATGAGCAGTTCTTC. Translation gives CASSLAPLAGNEQFF. V is TRBV7-9 and J is TRBJ2-1; 10 nucleotides line up with TRBD2. This CDR3 contains 15 residues. J lost 7 bases, V lost 3 bases, and 6 bases had no gene match. Per the germline V gene, CDR1 is SEHNR and CDR2 is FQNEAQ (reference sequence).

The J gene is TRBJ1-3, the V gene TRBV5-1; D not resolved. The germline V gene has CDR1 SGHRS and CDR2 YFSETQ. The CDR3 is 11 residues long. The V and J ends lost 2 bases and 8 bases respectively, with 5 bases between them. CDR3: CASSFLDTIYF. The CDR3 DNA is TGCGCCAGCAGCTTCTTAGACACCATATATTTT.

This clone was found once. V and J are TRBV28 and TRBJ2-7; 9 bases align to TRBD2. With V trimmed by 1 base and J by 2 bases, 3 bases remained unmatched. Germline CDR1 is MDHEN and CDR2 is SYDVKM. The CDR3 consists of 15 residues. For the CDR3, the DNA is TGTGCCAGCAGTTTATACAGCGGGGGGACCTACGAGCAGTACTTC. Translated: CASSLYSGGTYEQYF.

This rearrangement joins TRBV5-1 to TRBJ1-1, with 7 bases fitting TRBD1. Trimming took 0 bases from V and 0 from J; bases not matched to a gene: 8. The germline CDR1 and CDR2 sequences are SGHRS and YFSETQ. The CDR3 runs 17 residues. The CDR3 loop is CASSLARDSFLNTEAFF. In DNA, the CDR3 is TGCGCCAGCAGCTTGGCCCGGGACAGCTTCTTGAACACTGAAGCTTTCTTT.

This clone has just one count. This may be a read error: a much more frequent sequence differs by one nucleotide. The rearrangement links TRBV6-5 to TRBJ2-7; D perhaps matches TRBD2 (6 bases). The CDR3 consists of 14 residues. The germline gives CDR1 MNHEY, CDR2 SVGAGI. Trimming left V 6 bases short and J 1 base short, with 13 bases between. DNA of the CDR3: TGTGCCAGCAGGGGGACGGGGAGGTCCTACGAGCAGTACTTC. Protein product: CASRGTGRSYEQYF.

The rearrangement uses TRBV9 and TRBJ2-6; no reliable D call. The CDR3 spans 15 residues. V was shortened by 1 base and J by 0 bases, with 5 bases between the two germline ends. Germline V gene data show CDR1 as SGDLS and CDR2 as YYNGEE. The CDR3 spells CASSVLPSGANVLTF. CDR3 bases: TGTGCCAGCAGCGTACTCCCCTCTGGGGCCAACGTCCTGACTTTC.

The chain combines TRBV11-2 with TRBJ1-2, with unresolved D. This CDR3 is built from 16 residues. The V gene lost 3 bases and the J gene lost 8 bases, with 22 bases spanning the gap. Germline CDR1 is SGHAT and CDR2 is FQNNGV. CDR3 sequence: CASSFSLDGYRDGYTF. Here the CDR3 DNA reads TGTGCCAGCAGCTTCTCCCTGGACGGGTACAGAGACGGCTACACCTTC.

This clone was detected a few times. The rearrangement uses TRBV2 and TRBJ2-7; no reliable D call. The CDR3 is made up of 12 amino acids. Germline V CDR1 and CDR2: SNHLY, FYNNEI. V lost 5 bases to trimming and J lost 5 bases, with 10 bases between them. The CDR3 spells CASSPGLNEQYF. The CDR3 nucleotides read TGTGCCAGCAGTCCCGGTTTGAACGAGCAGTACTTC.

This clone was counted a single time. This sequence joins TRBV4-2 and TRBJ2-7; a weak D match, TRBD1 (5 bases). Germline-derived CDR1 and CDR2 are LGHNA and YNFKEQ. With 6 bases removed from V and 2 bases from J, the gap between germline ends came to 11 bases. The CDR3 runs 13 residues. The CDR3 coding sequence is TGTGCCAGCAGTTTAACAGGTCCCTACGAGCAGTACTTC. This codes for CASSLTGPYEQYF.

This sequence joins TRBV6-6 and TRBJ2-1, with TRBD2 identical over 8 bases. The germline V gene encodes CDR1 MNHNY and CDR2 SVGAGI (reference sequence). The V and J ends lost 4 bases and 4 bases, in that order; junction bases with no gene match: 6. This CDR3 is 15 amino acids long. CDR3 region: CASSFERGTYNEQFF. In nucleotides, the CDR3 is TGTGCCAGCAGTTTCGAGCGGGGGACTTACAATGAGCAGTTCTTC.

The gene calls are TRBV10-3 and TRBJ2-6; D tentatively reads TRBD1 or TRBD2 (5 bases each). V was pared by 2 bases and J by 2 bases, with 7 bases between. The CDR3 runs to 15 residues. The germline gives CDR1 ENHRY, CDR2 SYGVKD. CDR3 loop: CAISEQGAGANVLTF. CDR3 coding DNA: TGTGCCATCAGTGAGCAGGGAGCTGGGGCCAACGTCCTGACTTTC.

The chain combines TRBV29-1 with TRBJ2-2; no firm D call. Trimming left V 0 bases short and J 0 bases short, with 5 bases between. Germline CDR1 is SQVTM and CDR2 is ANQGSEA. CDR3 length equals 14 residues. In nucleotides, the CDR3 is TGCAGCGTTGAAGAAATAACGAACACCGGGGAGCTGTTTTTT. The encoded protein is CSVEEITNTGELFF.

J is TRBJ2-5 and V is TRBV29-1; no clear D gene. Per germline, CDR1 SQVTM and CDR2 ANQGSEA. The CDR3 has 11 residues. Trimming took 0 bases from V and 5 from J, leaving 4 bases between them. The CDR3 DNA is TGCAGCGTTGAAGATCGCGAGACCCAGTACTTC. Its protein product is CSVEDRETQYF.

The V call is TRBV7-2, the J call TRBJ1-2, with D possibly matching TRBD1 (5 bases). V was trimmed by 4 bases and J by 7 bases, leaving 13 bases between them. The CDR3 runs 13 residues. The germline gives CDR1 SGHTA, CDR2 FQGNSA. The CDR3 loop is CASSSRDGGGYTF. The DNA for the CDR3 is TGTGCCAGCAGCTCCAGGGATGGTGGTGGCTACACCTTC.

The chain has TRBV30 and TRBJ2-5; perhaps TRBD1 as D (5 bases). The end of the DNA fits TRBJ2-7 better, so the J call may be wrong. The germline V gene encodes CDR1 GTSNPN and CDR2 SVGIG (reference sequence). The CDR3 has 12 residues. The CDR3 nucleotides are TGTGCCTGGAGTGTGGTAGGGGACGAGCAGTACTTC. This sequence encodes CAWSVVGDEQYF.

The rearrangement joins TRBV30 to TRBJ2-7; D may be TRBD1 or TRBD2 (5 bases each). Trimming cost V 7 bases and J 4 bases, with 20 bases left between them. This CDR3 spans 14 amino acids. The germline V gene encodes CDR1 GTSNPN and CDR2 SVGIG (reference sequence). CDR3 in amino acids: CAFSRAGGWYEQYF. The CDR3 nucleotides are TGTGCCTTTTCCAGGGCTGGGGGTTGGTACGAGCAGTACTTC.

CDR3 coding DNA: TGTGCCAGCAGCTTAACAGGGGAGGACACCATATATTTT. Translated: CASSLTGEDTIYF. The rearrangement uses TRBV7-9 and TRBJ1-3; 7 nucleotides agree with TRBD1. V lost 2 bases, J lost 8 bases, and 3 bases stayed unmatched. The germline CDR1 and CDR2 sequences are SEHNR and FQNEAQ (reference sequence). CDR3 size: 13 residues.

This rearrangement joins TRBV7-6 to TRBJ1-2; D call uncertain. Trimming cost V 2 bases and J 7 bases, with 11 bases left between them. The germline V gene encodes CDR1 SGHVS and CDR2 FNYEAQ. The CDR3 spans 13 residues. CDR3 residues: CASSLSAGFGYTF. The CDR3 coding sequence is TGTGCCAGCAGCTTAAGCGCGGGATTTGGCTACACCTTC.

The chain links TRBV28 to TRBJ1-1; 9 positions agree with TRBD1. Losses at the gene ends were 6 bases for V and 0 bases for J; bases not matched to a gene: 2. This CDR3 comprises 14 residues. Germline-derived CDR1 and CDR2 are MDHEN and SYDVKM. CDR3 sequence: CASRGTGLNTEAFF. The CDR3 bases are TGTGCCAGCAGAGGGACAGGGTTGAACACTGAAGCTTTCTTT. Using reference TRBV28 and TRBJ1-1 for the parts outside the CDR3, the full variable domain is DVKVTQSSRYLVKRTGEKVFLECVQDMDHENMFWYRQDPGLGLRLIYFSYDVKMKEKGDIPEGYSVSREKKERFSLILESASTNQTSMYLCASRGTGLNTEAFFGQGTRLTVV.

V usage is TRBV2 and J usage is TRBJ2-5; D ambiguous. The CDR3 length is 13 residues. Germline-derived CDR1 and CDR2 are SNHLY and FYNNEI. V was shortened by 10 bases and J by 5 bases, with 17 bases between the two germline ends. CDR3 coding DNA: TGTGCCACCCAACGGGTTGAAGGGGAGACCCAGTACTTC. This encodes CATQRVEGETQYF. Filled out from reference TRBV2 and TRBJ2-5, the complete variable domain reads EPEVTQTPSHQVTQMGQEVILRCVPISNHLYFYWYRQILGQKVEFLVSFYNNEISEKSEIFDDQFSVERPDGSNFTLKIRSTKLEDSAMYFCATQRVEGETQYFGPGTRLLVL.

The chain couples TRBV7-9 to TRBJ2-5, with 7 bases identical to TRBD1. The end of the DNA is better explained by TRBJ2-7, so the J call may be wrong. This CDR3 contains 11 residues. CDR1 and CDR2 (germline): SEHNR, FQNEAQ (reference sequence). The CDR3 sequence is CASNDRDEQYF. For the CDR3, the DNA is TGTGCCAGCAACGACAGGGACGAGCAGTACTTC.

V usage is TRBV28 and J usage is TRBJ1-2; D remains ambiguous. Germline CDR1 is MDHEN and CDR2 is SYDVKM. V shed 5 bases and J shed 5 bases, with 15 bases lying between them. The CDR3 loop spans 14 amino acids. CDR3 region: CASSMRSAWYGYTF. The CDR3 nucleotides read TGTGCCAGCAGTATGCGAAGTGCGTGGTATGGCTACACCTTC.

V is TRBV4-2 and J is TRBJ2-3, with D possibly matching TRBD1 (7 bases). Trimming pared 3 bases from V and 6 bases from J, leaving 13 bases between. The V gene's germline CDR1 is LGHNA and CDR2 YNFKEQ. There are 14 residues in the CDR3. Here the CDR3 DNA reads TGTGCCAGCAGCCAGCGGGACAGCCAGGATACGCAGTATTTT. Translation: CASSQRDSQDTQYF.

The rearrangement uses TRBV5-8 and TRBJ1-3, with no clear D. The V gene's germline CDR1 is SGHTS and CDR2 YDEGEE. Trimming took 1 base from V and 8 from J, leaving 4 bases between them. This CDR3 is built from 11 residues. The CDR3 region has the DNA TGTGCCAGCAGCTTGTCATACACCATATATTTT. Its translation is CASSLSYTIYF.

The chain joins TRBV11-1 to TRBJ2-2, with 8 bases lining up with TRBD2. The length of the CDR3 is 16 residues. V was pared by 6 bases and J by 3 bases, with 9 bases of the junction left unmatched. Per germline, CDR1 SGHAT and CDR2 FQDESV (reference sequence). The CDR3 DNA reads TGTGCCAGCAGTCGGGAGCGGGAGACATACACCGGGGAGCTGTTTTTT. As protein: CASSRERETYTGELFF.

The chain recombines TRBV5-5 with TRBJ1-1, with D perhaps matching TRBD1 (6 bases). The CDR3 runs to 13 residues. Per germline, CDR1 SGHKS and CDR2 YYEKEE (reference sequence). V shed 4 bases and J shed 4 bases, with 11 bases lying between them. DNA of the CDR3: TGTGCCAGCAGCGAACAGGGAAGCACTGAAGCTTTCTTT. The encoded protein is CASSEQGSTEAFF.